This T cell receptor (beta chain) is drawn from a study of T cell repertoires in cytomegalovirus infection. Study background: Recently described HLA-C-restricted plus well-studied HLA-B-restricted CMV epitopes were used.

A few counts support this clonotype. The antigen is not known. Study results and limitations: The ex vivo response showed dominance by HLA-C-restricted CMV-specific TCR beta clonotypes.

The CDR3 sequence is 16 residues long. Germline V gene data show CDR1 as MNHEY and CDR2 as SMNVEV (reference sequence). V shed 2 bases and J shed 4 bases, with 16 bases lying between them. TCRdb re-analysed the reads in MiXCR, keeping a single row per CDR3 protein. Here the sample spans 200,000 to 250,000 distinct CDR3 sequences, about 39% being singletons. Material: CD8+ T cells from cultured PBMCs, obtained from culture after CMV antigen stimulation. The V and J genes are TRBV27 and TRBJ2-3; D gene unclear. The clonotype comes from a human donor in good health (CMV status not recorded). Some clones in this sample may be carry-over from other donors' samples. In DNA form, the CDR3 reads TGTGCCAGCAGTTTACGCCCCAAGAGATCAGCAGATACGCAGTATTTT. Its translation is CASSLRPKRSADTQYF.